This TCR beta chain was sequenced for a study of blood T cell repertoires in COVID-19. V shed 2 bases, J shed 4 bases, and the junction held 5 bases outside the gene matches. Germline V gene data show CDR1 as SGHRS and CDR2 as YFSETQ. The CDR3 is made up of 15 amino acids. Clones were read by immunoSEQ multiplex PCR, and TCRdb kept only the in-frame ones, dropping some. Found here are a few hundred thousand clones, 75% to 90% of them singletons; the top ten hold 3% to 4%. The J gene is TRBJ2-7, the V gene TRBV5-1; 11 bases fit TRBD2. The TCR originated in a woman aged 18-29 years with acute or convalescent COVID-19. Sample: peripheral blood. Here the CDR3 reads CASSFTSGSGYEQYF. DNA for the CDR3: TGCGCCAGCAGCTTCACTAGCGGGAGTGGATACGAGCAGTACTTC.